The 8 T cell receptor beta chains presented below share a single source sample, sequenced in a study of blood T cell repertoires in COVID-19. TCRdb's table, derived via immunoSEQ multiplex PCR, lists solely in-frame clones and lacks some. In the table there are about 79,000 clones, roughly 90% of which are singletons. The sample was peripheral blood. These receptors were taken from a man aged 45-65 years with active COVID-19.

This clone was observed once. V gene TRBV5-4 combines with J gene TRBJ1-1; D is unclear. Germline CDR1 and CDR2: SGHNT and YYREEE (reference sequence). The length of the CDR3 is 15 residues. Trimming removed 0 bases at V and 3 bases at J, with 12 bases between. The CDR3 loop is CASSLGAGRDTEAFF. CDR3 nucleotide sequence: TGTGCCAGCAGCTTGGGGGCAGGTCGAGACACTGAAGCTTTCTTT.

The chain is built from TRBV25-1 and TRBJ1-1; D is unclear. The germline CDR1 and CDR2 sequences are MGHDK and SYGVNS. The length of the CDR3 is 13 residues. The V and J ends lost 4 bases and 2 bases respectively, with 8 bases between them. CDR3 in DNA: TGTGCCAGCAGTGTTAGTCGTAACACTGAAGCTTTCTTT. Protein: CASSVSRNTEAFF.

The chain links TRBV18 to TRBJ1-4; 7 bases fit TRBD1. This CDR3 has 16 residues. Losses at the gene ends were 1 base for V and 0 bases for J; bases not matched to a gene: 2. Per germline, CDR1 KGHSH and CDR2 LQKENI. The CDR3 is CASSPLGQSTNEKLFF. CDR3 nucleotides: TGTGCCAGCTCACCACTGGGACAGTCAACTAATGAAAAACTGTTTTTT.

V usage is TRBV4-1 and J usage is TRBJ2-7; D is possibly TRBD1 (6 bases). Trimming removed 2 bases from V and 4 bases from J, with 21 bases in between. Germline V gene data show CDR1 as MGHRA and CDR2 as YSYEKL. The CDR3 runs to 17 residues. CDR3 loop: CASSQPSQGRGLYEQYF. DNA of the CDR3: TGCGCCAGCAGCCAACCGTCACAGGGACGAGGTCTGTACGAGCAGTACTTC.

The chain is built from TRBV19 and TRBJ1-2; maybe TRBD1 (6 bases). The CDR3 loop spans 13 amino acids. With 10 bases removed from V and 0 bases from J, the gap between germline ends came to 12 bases. In germline, CDR1 is LNHDA, CDR2 SQIVND (reference sequence). For the CDR3, the DNA is TGTGCCACCAACGACAGGTCTAACTATGGCTACACCTTC. Its protein is CATNDRSNYGYTF.

The J gene is TRBJ1-2, the V gene TRBV25-1; D is perhaps TRBD1 (6 bases). Germline values: CDR1 MGHDK, CDR2 SYGVNS. This CDR3 has 10 residues. For the CDR3, the DNA is TGTGTTCGGGGGGGCGTGGGCTACACCTTC. This translates into CVRGGVGYTF.

The chain couples TRBV7-9 to TRBJ2-1; 11 nucleotides agree with TRBD2. V gave up 0 bases and J gave up 8 bases; unmatched junction bases: 6. This CDR3 is built from 16 residues. Germline V CDR1 and CDR2: SEHNR, FQNEAQ (reference sequence). In nucleotides, the CDR3 is TGTGCCAGCAGCTTAGCGGTAGCGGGGGGGATCGATGAGCAGTTCTTC. Residues: CASSLAVAGGIDEQFF.

The J gene is TRBJ1-4, the V gene TRBV11-2, with 11 bases fitting TRBD1. Germline CDR1 and CDR2: SGHAT and FQNNGV. The CDR3 has 15 residues. Trimming took 4 bases from V and 5 from J; bases not matched to a gene: 3. The CDR3 sequence: CASSWTGGTNEKLFF. The CDR3 DNA sequence: TGTGCCAGCAGCTGGACAGGGGGCACGAATGAAAAACTGTTTTTT. The variable domain in full, with the rest retrieved from reference TRBV11-2 and TRBJ1-4, is EAGVAQSPRYKIIEKRQSVAFWCNPISGHATLYWYQQILGQGPKLLIQFQNNGVVDDSQLPKDRFSAERLKGVDSTLKIQPAKLEDSAVYLCASSWTGGTNEKLFFGSGTQLSVL.